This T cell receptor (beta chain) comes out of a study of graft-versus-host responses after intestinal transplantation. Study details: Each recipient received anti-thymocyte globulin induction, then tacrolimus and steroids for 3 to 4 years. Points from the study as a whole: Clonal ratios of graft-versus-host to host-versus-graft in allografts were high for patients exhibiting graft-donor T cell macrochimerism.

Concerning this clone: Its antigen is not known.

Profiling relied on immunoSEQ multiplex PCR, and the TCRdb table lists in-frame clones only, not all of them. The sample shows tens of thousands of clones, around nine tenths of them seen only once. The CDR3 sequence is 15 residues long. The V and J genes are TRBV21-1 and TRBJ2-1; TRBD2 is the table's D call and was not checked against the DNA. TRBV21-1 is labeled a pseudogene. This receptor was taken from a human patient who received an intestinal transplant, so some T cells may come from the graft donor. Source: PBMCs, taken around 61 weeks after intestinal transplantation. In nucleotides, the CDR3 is TGTGCCAGCAGCGCAAATAGGGACTACTACAATGAGCAGTTCTTC. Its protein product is CASSANRDYYNEQFF.